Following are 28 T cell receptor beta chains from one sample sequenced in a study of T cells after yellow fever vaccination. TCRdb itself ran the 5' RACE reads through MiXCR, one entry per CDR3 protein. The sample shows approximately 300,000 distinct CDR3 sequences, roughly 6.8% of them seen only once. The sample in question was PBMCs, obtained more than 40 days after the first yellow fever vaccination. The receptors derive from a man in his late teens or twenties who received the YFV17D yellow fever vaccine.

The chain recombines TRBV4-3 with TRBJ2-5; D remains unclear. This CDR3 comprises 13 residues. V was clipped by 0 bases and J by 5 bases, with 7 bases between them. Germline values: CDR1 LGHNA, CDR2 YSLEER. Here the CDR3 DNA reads TGCGCCAGCAGCCAAGATGTCAGGGAGACCCAGTACTTC. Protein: CASSQDVRETQYF.

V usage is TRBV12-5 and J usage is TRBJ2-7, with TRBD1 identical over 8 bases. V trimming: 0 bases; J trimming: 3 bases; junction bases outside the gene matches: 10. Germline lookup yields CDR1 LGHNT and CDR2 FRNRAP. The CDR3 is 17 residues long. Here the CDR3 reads CASGLVLGQGAVYEQYF. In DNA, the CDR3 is TGTGCTAGTGGTTTGGTATTAGGGCAGGGGGCGGTCTACGAGCAGTACTTC.

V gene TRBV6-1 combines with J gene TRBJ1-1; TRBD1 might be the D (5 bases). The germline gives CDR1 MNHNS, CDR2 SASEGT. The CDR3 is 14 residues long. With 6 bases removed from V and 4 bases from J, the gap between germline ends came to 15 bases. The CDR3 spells CASRSRNQGTEAFF. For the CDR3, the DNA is TGTGCCAGCAGGTCCAGAAACCAGGGCACTGAAGCTTTCTTT.

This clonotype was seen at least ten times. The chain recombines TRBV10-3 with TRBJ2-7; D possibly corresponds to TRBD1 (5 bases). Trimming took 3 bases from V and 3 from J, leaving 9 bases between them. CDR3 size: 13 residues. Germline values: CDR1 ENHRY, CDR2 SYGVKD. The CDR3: CAISDKGDYEQYV. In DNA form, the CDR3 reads TGTGCCATCAGTGATAAAGGGGACTACGAGCAGTACGTC.

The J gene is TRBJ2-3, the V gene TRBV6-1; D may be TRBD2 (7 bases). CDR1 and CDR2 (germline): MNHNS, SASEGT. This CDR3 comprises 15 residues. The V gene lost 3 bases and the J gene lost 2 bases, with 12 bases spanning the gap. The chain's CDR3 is CASSDWGGATDTQYF. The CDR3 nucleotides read TGTGCCAGCAGTGATTGGGGGGGGGCCACAGATACGCAGTATTTT.

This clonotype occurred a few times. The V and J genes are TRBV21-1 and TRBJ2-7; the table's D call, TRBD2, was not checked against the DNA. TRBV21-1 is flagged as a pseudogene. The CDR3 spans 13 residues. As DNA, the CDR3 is TGTGCCAGCAGCAAAGGGGAGGGGGTCGAGCAGTACTTC. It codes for CASSKGEGVEQYF.

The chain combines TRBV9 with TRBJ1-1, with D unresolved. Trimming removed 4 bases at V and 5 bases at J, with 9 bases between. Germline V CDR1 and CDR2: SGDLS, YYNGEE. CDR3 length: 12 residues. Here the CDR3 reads CASSSAGTEAFF. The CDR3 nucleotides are TGTGCCAGCAGCTCGGCTGGTACTGAAGCTTTCTTT.

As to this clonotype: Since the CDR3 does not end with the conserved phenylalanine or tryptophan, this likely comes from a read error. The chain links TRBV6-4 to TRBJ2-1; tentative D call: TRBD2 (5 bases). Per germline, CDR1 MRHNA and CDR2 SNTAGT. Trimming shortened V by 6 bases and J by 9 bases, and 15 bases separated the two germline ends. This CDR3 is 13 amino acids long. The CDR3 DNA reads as TGTGCCAGCAGCGAGGGTGTAGGGAGTGAGCAGTTCATC. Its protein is CASSEGVGSEQFI.

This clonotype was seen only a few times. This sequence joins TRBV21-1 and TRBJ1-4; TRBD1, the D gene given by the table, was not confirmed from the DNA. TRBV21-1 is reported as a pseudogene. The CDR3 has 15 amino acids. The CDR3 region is CASSKRQATNEKLFF. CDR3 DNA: TGTGCCAGCAGCAAAAGACAGGCAACTAATGAAAAACTGTTTTTT.

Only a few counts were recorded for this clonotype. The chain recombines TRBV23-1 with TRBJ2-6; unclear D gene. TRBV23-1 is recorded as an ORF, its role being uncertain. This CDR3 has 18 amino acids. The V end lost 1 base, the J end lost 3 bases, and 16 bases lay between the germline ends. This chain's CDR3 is CASSQWMAGRGGANVLTF. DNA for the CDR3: TGCGCCAGCAGTCAATGGATGGCAGGCCGCGGTGGGGCCAACGTCCTGACTTTC.

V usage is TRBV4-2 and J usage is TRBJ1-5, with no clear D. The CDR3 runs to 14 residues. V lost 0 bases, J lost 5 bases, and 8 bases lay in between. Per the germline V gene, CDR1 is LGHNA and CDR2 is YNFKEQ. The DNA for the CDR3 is TGTGCCAGCAGCCAAGATGCCCTAGATCAGCCCCAGCATTTT. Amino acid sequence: CASSQDALDQPQHF.

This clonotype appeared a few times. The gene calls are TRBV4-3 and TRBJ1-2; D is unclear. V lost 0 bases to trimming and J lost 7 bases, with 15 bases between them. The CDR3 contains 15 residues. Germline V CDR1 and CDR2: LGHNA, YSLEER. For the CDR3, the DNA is TGCGCCAGCAGCCAAGATGGGCGTATTATGCGTGGCTACACCTTC. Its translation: CASSQDGRIMRGYTF.

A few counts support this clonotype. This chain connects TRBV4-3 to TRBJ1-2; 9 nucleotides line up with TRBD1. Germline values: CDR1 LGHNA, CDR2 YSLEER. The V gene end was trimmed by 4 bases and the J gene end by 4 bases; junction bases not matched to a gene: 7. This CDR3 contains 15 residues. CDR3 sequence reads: CASSRTRDRAYGYTF. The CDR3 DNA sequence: TGCGCCAGCAGCCGCACCCGGGACAGGGCCTATGGCTACACCTTC.

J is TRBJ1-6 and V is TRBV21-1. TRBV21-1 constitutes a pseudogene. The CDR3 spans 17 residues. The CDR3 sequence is CASSKWSLAGNNSPLHF. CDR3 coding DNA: TGTGCCAGCAGCAAATGGAGCCTAGCCGGGAATAATTCACCCCTCCACTTT.

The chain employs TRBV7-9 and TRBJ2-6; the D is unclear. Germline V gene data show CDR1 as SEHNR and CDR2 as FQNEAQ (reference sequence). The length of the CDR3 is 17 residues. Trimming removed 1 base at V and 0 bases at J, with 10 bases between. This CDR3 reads CASSLEPSVSGANVLTF. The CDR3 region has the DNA TGTGCCAGCAGCTTAGAGCCGTCGGTCTCTGGGGCCAACGTCCTGACTTTC.

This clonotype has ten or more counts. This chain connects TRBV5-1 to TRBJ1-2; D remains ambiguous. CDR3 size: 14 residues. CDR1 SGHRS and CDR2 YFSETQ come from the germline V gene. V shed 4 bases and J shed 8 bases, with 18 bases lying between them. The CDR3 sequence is CASSPSVGSGGYTF. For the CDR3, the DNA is TGCGCCAGCAGCCCCTCGGTGGGATCTGGAGGCTACACCTTC.

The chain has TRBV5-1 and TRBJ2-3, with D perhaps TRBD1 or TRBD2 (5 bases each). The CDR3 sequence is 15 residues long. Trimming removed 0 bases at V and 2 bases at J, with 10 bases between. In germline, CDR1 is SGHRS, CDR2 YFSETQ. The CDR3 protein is CASSLGYGTTDTQYF. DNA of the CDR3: TGCGCCAGCAGCTTGGGTTACGGGACCACAGATACGCAGTATTTT.

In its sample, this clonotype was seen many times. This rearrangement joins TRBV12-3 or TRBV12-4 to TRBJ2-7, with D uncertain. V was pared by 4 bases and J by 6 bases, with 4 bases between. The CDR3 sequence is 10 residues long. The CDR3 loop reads CASSSLEQYV. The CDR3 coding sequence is TGTGCCAGCAGTTCTCTCGAGCAGTACGTC.

In DNA, the CDR3 is TGTGCCAGCCACCCAGGCGACACAGGGGTTACTGAAGCTTTCTTT. Translated: CASHPGDTGVTEAFF. The chain uses TRBV6-2 or TRBV6-3 and TRBJ1-1, with 7 bases aligning to TRBD1. J gave up 5 bases and V 8 bases, and 14 bases lay outside the gene matches. CDR3 length: 15 amino acids. CDR1 and CDR2 from the germline V gene are MNHEY and SVGEGT.

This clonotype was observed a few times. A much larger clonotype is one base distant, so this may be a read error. The CDR3 protein is CSARAGGDTQYF. The CDR3 coding sequence is TGCAGTGCTAGAGCGGGGGGAGATACGCAGTATTTT. The chain couples TRBV20-1 to TRBJ2-3; 7 bases fit TRBD2. The CDR3 is 12 residues long. Germline CDR1 DFQATT, CDR2 SNEGSKA (reference sequence). The V segment lost 1 base and the J segment 5 bases; nucleotides outside the gene matches: 0.

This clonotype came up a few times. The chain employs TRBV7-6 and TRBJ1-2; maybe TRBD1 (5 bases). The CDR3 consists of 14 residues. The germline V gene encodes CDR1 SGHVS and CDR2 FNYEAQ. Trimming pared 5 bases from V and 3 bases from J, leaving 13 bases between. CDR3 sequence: CASSRYDSYYGYTF. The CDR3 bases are TGTGCCAGCAGCCGATACGACAGTTACTATGGCTACACCTTC.

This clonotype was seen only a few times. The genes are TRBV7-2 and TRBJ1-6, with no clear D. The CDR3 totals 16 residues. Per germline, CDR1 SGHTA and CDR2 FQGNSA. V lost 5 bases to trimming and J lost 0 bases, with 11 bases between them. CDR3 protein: CASSLQRHSYNSPLHF. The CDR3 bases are TGTGCCAGCAGCCTTCAGAGGCACTCCTATAATTCACCCCTCCACTTT. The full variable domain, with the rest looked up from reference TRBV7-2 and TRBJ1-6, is GAGVSQSPSNKVTEKGKDVELRCDPISGHTALYWYRQSLGQGLEFLIYFQGNSAPDKSGLPSDRFSAERTGGSVSTLTIQRTQQEDSAVYLCASSLQRHSYNSPLHFGNGTRLTVT.

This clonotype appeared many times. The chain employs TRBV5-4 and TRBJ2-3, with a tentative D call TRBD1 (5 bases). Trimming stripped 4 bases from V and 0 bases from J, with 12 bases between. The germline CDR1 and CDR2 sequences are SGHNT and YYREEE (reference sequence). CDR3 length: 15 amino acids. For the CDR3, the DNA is TGTGCCAGCAGCGGGGCCCCTTCAAGCACAGATACGCAGTATTTT. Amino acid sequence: CASSGAPSSTDTQYF.

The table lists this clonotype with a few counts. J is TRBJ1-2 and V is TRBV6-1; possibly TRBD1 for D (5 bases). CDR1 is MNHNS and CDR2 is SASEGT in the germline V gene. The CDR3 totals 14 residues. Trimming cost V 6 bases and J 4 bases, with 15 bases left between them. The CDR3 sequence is CASSPMERGYGYTF. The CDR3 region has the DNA TGTGCCAGCAGCCCCATGGAGAGGGGCTATGGCTACACCTTC.

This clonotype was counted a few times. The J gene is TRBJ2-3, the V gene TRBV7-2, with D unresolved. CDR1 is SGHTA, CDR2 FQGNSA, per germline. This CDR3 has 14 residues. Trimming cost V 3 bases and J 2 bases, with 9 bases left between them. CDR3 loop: CASSFRQPTDTQYF. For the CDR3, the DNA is TGTGCCAGCAGCTTCCGTCAGCCCACAGATACGCAGTATTTT.

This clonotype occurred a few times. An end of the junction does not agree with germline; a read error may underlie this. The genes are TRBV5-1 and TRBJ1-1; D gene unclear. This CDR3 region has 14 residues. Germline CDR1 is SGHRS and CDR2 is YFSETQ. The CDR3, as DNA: TGCGCCAGCAGCTTGGCCGACCGGTTCACTGGAGCTTTCTTT. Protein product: CASSLADRFTGAFF.

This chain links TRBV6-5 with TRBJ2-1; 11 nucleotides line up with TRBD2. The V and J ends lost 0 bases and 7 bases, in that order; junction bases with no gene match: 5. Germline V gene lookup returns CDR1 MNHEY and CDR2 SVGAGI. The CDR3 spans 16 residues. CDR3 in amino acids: CASSYSSLAGGNEQFF. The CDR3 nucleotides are TGTGCCAGCAGTTACTCGAGTCTAGCGGGGGGTAATGAGCAGTTCTTC.

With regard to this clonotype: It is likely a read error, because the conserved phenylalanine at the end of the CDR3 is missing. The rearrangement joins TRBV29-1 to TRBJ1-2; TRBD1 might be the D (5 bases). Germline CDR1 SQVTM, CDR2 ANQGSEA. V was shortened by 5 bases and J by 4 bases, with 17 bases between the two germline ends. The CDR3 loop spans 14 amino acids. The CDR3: CSVTRDVGSYGYTI. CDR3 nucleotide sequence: TGCAGCGTTACTCGGGACGTTGGGAGCTATGGCTACACCATC.